This T cell receptor beta chain came from a study of OX40 agonist ivuxolimab in advanced cancers. Regarding the complete study: Ivuxolimab was an agonistic, fully human IgG2 monoclonal antibody directed against OX40 (CD134), a costimulatory receptor. Intravenous ivuxolimab was administered to patients every 2 weeks at six dose levels: 0.01, 0.1, 0.3, 1.5, 3 and 10 mg/kg. Of the roughly 51 dose-escalation patients, hepatocellular carcinoma was present in 19, melanoma in roughly 15, renal cell carcinoma in 9 and head and neck cancer in 9. In the dose-escalation cohort, roughly four fifths of patients were male, and the mean age was approximately 60 years, with a range of about 23 to 90. Patients were allowed to have had prior anti-PD-1, anti-PD-L1 or anti-CTLA-4 therapy, and roughly two fifths of the dose-escalation patients had been treated with checkpoint inhibitors. Partial responses occurred in three dose-escalation patients, of whom one had hepatocellular carcinoma and two had cutaneous melanoma. The purpose of peripheral TCRbeta sequencing was to test whether ivuxolimab changed TCR sequence diversity and led to clonal T-cell expansion. The paper describes the monotherapy dose-escalation part (N of about 55 patients) of the phase I trial of ivuxolimab. Study-wide findings and limitations: At doses from 0.1 to 3.0 mg/kg, clonal expansion was seen in both CD4+ and CD8+ blood T cells between baseline and week 6. Antigen specificity was not determined for the clonally expanded peripheral T cells. Low levels of normalized T-cell clonal expansion were also shown by some nonresponding patients. After ivuxolimab, more expanded clones were found on average in CD8+ T cells than in CD4+ T cells. Partial responders in the 0.1-3.0 mg/kg groups had among the lowest normalized peripheral clonal expansion, especially among CD8+ T cells.

The trial excluded patients who had a history of autoimmune disease or who were on systemic immunosuppression. In every dose cohort, peripheral blood was drawn for TCR sequencing at baseline, cycle 4 day 1, and cycle 7 day 1. The samples were taken from a phase I, first-in-human, multicenter, open-label dose-escalation trial of ivuxolimab. The trial enrolled adults with locally advanced or metastatic head and neck squamous cell, hepatocellular, melanoma or renal cell carcinoma. Before TCR sequencing, CD4+ and CD8+ T cells were separately sorted from peripheral blood. To sequence the TCRbeta CDR3 region, genomic DNA was isolated from the sorted cells. The immunoSEQ Assay was used to sequence the TCRbeta CDR3 regions. What TCRdb holds here is the immuneACCESS table cut down to in-frame rearrangements. Part of the clones is not present; checked against another copy, under half of the missing clones reflect an unresolved V gene, and the others are unexplained. The sample profile shows about 83,000 clones; about 88% of them were found once. The top ten constitute roughly 0.7% of the sample.

The germline V gene provides CDR1 SNHLY and CDR2 FYNNEI. V is shortened by 11 bases, J by 7 bases, and the region joining them spans 18 bases. CDR3 length: 13 amino acids, cysteine to phenylalanine. The sequence is cut down to CDR3 DNA, 39 bases in frame from base 1. Note on this clone: Its antigen has not been determined. Base-call qualities are not available, and no considerably larger clone is one nucleotide away.

The receptor chain draws on TRBV2 and TRBJ2-1; D gene: possibly TRBD1, on 6 matching bases. This clonotype was sampled from an adult with an advanced solid tumor such as melanoma, head and neck, liver or kidney cancer. Sequenced here: CD4+ or CD8+ T cells sorted from blood, sampled in a trial of the OX40 agonist ivuxolimab. The CDR3 is CAGEWGPGNEQFF. At the DNA level, the sequence is TGTGCCGGGGAGTGGGGGCCTGGGAATGAGCAGTTCTTC.